This T cell receptor (beta chain) derives from a study of cytomegalovirus exposure and HLA in healthy donors. Background on the study: In an early release, HLA-typed donors contributed 80 million to 95 million unique TCR sequences. Study outcomes and limitations: Presence/absence analyses assumed roughly uniform sequencing depth across donors.

Healthy bone marrow donors made up the cohort. Researchers ran the PCR with 60 Vbeta and 13 Jbeta primers. Authors' data handling: Counted up in a later analysis, unique TCR beta chains came to approximately 77 million, with around 11 million shared. Libraries were prepared by immunoSEQ multiplex PCR; TCRdb keeps only in-frame clonotypes and omits some of them. D and trimming come from the DNA, and the V and J calls and clone size come from that table. In the table there are 75,000 to 90,000 clones, around 77% of which are singletons. CDR3 size: 15 residues. V was pared by 3 bases and J by 6 bases, with 4 bases of the junction left unmatched. From germline, CDR1 is SGHDT and CDR2 YYEEEE. Worth noting for this clone: The antigen remains unidentified.

The sample consisted of PBMCs. The chain carries TRBV5-6 and TRBJ2-1, with 12 bases fitting TRBD2. This receptor was identified in a woman aged 40 to 55 in good health and CMV-seropositive. CDR3: CASSYPTSGSNEQFF. CDR3 coding DNA: TGTGCCAGCAGCTACCCGACTAGCGGGAGCAATGAGCAGTTCTTC. The full variable domain, completed using reference TRBV5-6 and TRBJ2-1, is DAGVTQSPTHLIKTRGQQVTLRCSPKSGHDTVSWYQQALGQGPQFIFQYYEEEERQRGNFPDRFSGHQFPNYSSELNVNALLLGDSALYLCASSYPTSGSNEQFFGPGTRLTVL.